Each of the 5 T cell receptor beta chains below was sequenced from the same sample in a study of shared clonotypes between healthy human individuals. This table comes from immunoSEQ multiplex PCR, and its TCRdb copy is limited to in-frame clones, with some not included. The data hold around 700,000 clones, with about 74% observed a single time. Sequenced sample: memory CD4+ T cells sorted from blood. The subset here: CD45RA-negative fraction. The receptors shown here come from a woman aged 25 to 45 in good health.

This clone has a handful of counts. The chain links TRBV28 to TRBJ1-1, with a possible D match to TRBD1 (6 bases). CDR3 size: 12 residues. Trimming took 11 bases from V and 0 from J, leaving 10 bases between them. Germline CDR1 reads MDHEN; CDR2 reads SYDVKM. The CDR3 DNA is TGTGCCGCCAGGGGAGTGAACACTGAAGCTTTCTTT. It translates to CAARGVNTEAFF. The entire variable domain, with the rest obtained from reference TRBV28 and TRBJ1-1, is as follows: DVKVTQSSRYLVKRTGEKVFLECVQDMDHENMFWYRQDPGLGLRLIYFSYDVKMKEKGDIPEGYSVSREKKERFSLILESASTNQTSMYLCAARGVNTEAFFGQGTRLTVV.

The V and J genes are TRBV6-5 and TRBJ1-5; possible D gene TRBD1, 6 bases. Germline CDR1 MNHEY, CDR2 SVGAGI. Trimming took 6 bases from V and 4 from J, leaving 16 bases between them. The length of the CDR3 is 15 residues. CDR3 amino acids: CASSLTSQGNQPQHF. The CDR3 DNA reads TGTGCCAGCAGCCTGACTTCACAGGGTAATCAGCCCCAGCATTTT.

This clone was recorded once. The V and J genes are TRBV2 and TRBJ2-2, with a weak D call TRBD2 (5 bases). Germline lookup yields CDR1 SNHLY and CDR2 FYNNEI. Trimming stripped 7 bases from V and 1 base from J, with 13 bases between. CDR3 size: 15 residues. The CDR3 is CASTLQRMNTGELFF. In DNA form, the CDR3 reads TGTGCCAGCACTCTCCAGCGGATGAACACCGGGGAGCTGTTTTTT.

This chain links TRBV10-1 with TRBJ2-7; no definite D call. Trimming removed 0 bases from V and 3 bases from J, with 15 bases in between. CDR3 length equals 16 residues. Germline V gene data show CDR1 as WNHNN and CDR2 as SYGVQD (reference sequence). The CDR3 sequence is CASSESPWGAGYEQYF. The CDR3 coding sequence is TGCGCCAGCAGTGAGTCGCCATGGGGTGCAGGCTACGAGCAGTACTTC.

The V gene is TRBV18, the J gene TRBJ2-7; TRBD2 aligns across 12 bases. Per the germline V gene, CDR1 is KGHSH and CDR2 is LQKENI. The CDR3 spans 15 residues. Trimming removed 2 bases from V and 2 bases from J; junction bases left unmatched: 1. The CDR3 here is CASSPTSGRPYEQYF. CDR3 bases: TGTGCCAGCTCACCAACTAGCGGGAGGCCCTACGAGCAGTACTTC.